This T cell receptor (beta chain) is drawn from a study of T-cell reconstitution after alpha-beta-depleted transplantation in children. Trimming took 4 bases from V and 3 from J; bases not matched to a gene: 9. Germline V gene data show CDR1 as MNHEY and CDR2 as SVGAGI. There are 16 residues in the CDR3. Turning to this clonotype: Its antigen is as yet unknown.

Preparation of the TCRbeta library involved a method that used unique molecular identifiers. TCRdb used MiXCR to reprocess the PCR reads, holding one entry per CDR3 protein. The profile covers 700,000 to 950,000 distinct CDR3 sequences, with 15% to 20% appearing a single time and roughly 5% taken by the ten largest. Findings of the study overall: It was reported that alpha-beta T cells came from several hundred expanded graft clones (about two months after transplant). There were some patients whose high TCRbeta diversity at day 60 came from surviving recipient T cells and thymic progenitors. A year post-transplant, T-cell counts and diversity derived mostly from newly produced T cells.

The receptor was derived from a male patient younger than 18 who had a stem cell transplant for acute lymphoblastic leukemia, so the T cells may come from the graft donor. The chain combines TRBV6-5 with TRBJ2-3, with 8 positions matching TRBD2. Specimen: PBMCs, mostly from graft donor cells, collected 360 days after TCRalphabeta/CD19-depleted stem cell transplant. DNA of the CDR3: TGTGCCAGCAGTTCCATGGGACTAGAGAAGACAGATACGCAGTATTTT. Translating gives CASSSMGLEKTDTQYF.